This T cell receptor beta chain was sequenced during a study of response to subunit inactivated influenza vaccine. TCRdb used MiXCR to reprocess the RT-PCR reads, holding one entry per CDR3 protein. The sample includes about 190,000 distinct CDR3 sequences, under 15% of them seen just once. Germline CDR1 SGDLS, CDR2 YYNGEE. The CDR3 is 12 amino acids. Trimming cost V 0 bases and J 7 bases, with 7 bases left between them. The chain combines TRBV9 with TRBJ1-1, with D perhaps TRBD1 (5 bases). Material: CD8+ T cells sorted from PBMCs, obtained around 5 days after vaccination. The clonotype comes from a man in his fifties or sixties who received an inactivated influenza vaccine. CDR3 protein: CASSVGQGEAFF. CDR3 sequence (DNA): TGTGCCAGCAGCGTAGGGCAGGGTGAAGCTTTCTTT.